These 14 T cell receptor beta chains came from one sample sequenced in a study of blood T cell repertoires in COVID-19. Only in-frame clones appear in the TCRdb table, and some are missing; sequencing was by immunoSEQ multiplex PCR. The data hold roughly 120,000 clones, with more than 70% observed a single time. The sample was peripheral blood. Source of these receptors: a man between 65 and 80 years old with acute or convalescent COVID-19.

As regards this clone: The same CDR3 is also encoded by other DNA sequences in this sample. V and J are TRBV11-2 and TRBJ1-2; maybe TRBD1 (5 bases). CDR1 is SGHAT, CDR2 FQNNGV, per germline. The CDR3 loop spans 13 amino acids. Trimming left V 5 bases short and J 2 bases short, with 9 bases between. CDR3 in DNA: TGTGCCAGCAGCCCCTCAGGGAACTATGGCTACACCTTC. Encoded protein: CASSPSGNYGYTF.

This clone showed up just a few times. The V gene is TRBV5-6, the J gene TRBJ1-2; the D is unclear. Germline V lookup: CDR1 SGHDT, CDR2 YYEEEE. Trimming stripped 6 bases from V and 0 bases from J, with 18 bases between. The CDR3 length is 16 residues. CDR3 residues: CASNPVSVGTNYGYTF. As DNA, the CDR3 is TGTGCCAGCAACCCTGTTTCCGTCGGGACTAACTATGGCTACACCTTC.

The V call is TRBV4-2, the J call TRBJ2-7, with D tentatively TRBD2 (6 bases). The germline V and J ends were trimmed by 0 bases and 0 bases, with 9 bases remaining between them. The CDR3 totals 15 residues. The germline gives CDR1 LGHNA, CDR2 YNFKEQ. DNA for the CDR3: TGTGCCAGCAGCCAAGAGGCGGGGAGCTCCTACGAGCAGTACTTC. Protein product: CASSQEAGSSYEQYF.

The chain recombines TRBV5-8 with TRBJ1-2, with D unclear. The CDR3 has 14 residues. Germline CDR1 reads SGHTS; CDR2 reads YDEGEE. V shed 2 bases and J shed 13 bases, with 21 bases lying between them. The CDR3 loop reads CASSLPGVMPRATF. The CDR3 DNA follows: TGTGCCAGCAGCTTACCGGGAGTTATGCCCCGGGCCACCTTC. Supplemented by reference TRBV5-8 and TRBJ1-2, the full variable domain reads EAGVTQSPTHLIKTRGQQATLRCSPISGHTSVYWYQQALGLGLQFLLWYDEGEERNRGNFPPRFSGRQFPNYSSELNVNALELEDSALYLCASSLPGVMPRATFGSGTRLTVV.

This clone has a single count. Other DNA sequences within the sample encode an identical CDR3. This sequence joins TRBV6-6 and TRBJ1-5; TRBD1 matches at 9 bases. Looked up from germline, CDR1 is MNHNY and CDR2 is SVGAGI (reference sequence). The CDR3 is 15 residues long. Trimming removed 5 bases from V and 2 bases from J; junction bases left unmatched: 4. The CDR3 DNA follows: TGTGCCAGCAGTGGGGGGACAGGGCGCAATCAGCCCCAGCATTTT. Its protein product is CASSGGTGRNQPQHF.

V usage is TRBV7-6 and J usage is TRBJ1-5, with a possible D match to TRBD1 (6 bases). CDR3 length equals 19 residues. CDR1 is SGHVS, CDR2 FNYEAQ, per germline. The V end was cut by 4 bases, the J end by 1 base, with 23 bases between. The CDR3 loop reads CASSSKPGGSKLSNQPQHF. As DNA, the CDR3 is TGTGCCAGCAGCTCCAAACCGGGGGGCAGTAAGTTGAGCAATCAGCCCCAGCATTTT.

The chain links TRBV27 to TRBJ1-4; maybe TRBD1 (5 bases). Germline CDR1 reads MNHEY; CDR2 reads SMNVEV (reference sequence). CDR3 length: 16 amino acids. Between the trimmed V and J ends, which lost 0 bases and 10 bases, there was a span of 18 bases. The CDR3 region is CASSLSLGVGAGKLFF. The CDR3 bases are TGTGCCAGCAGTTTATCCCTAGGGGTTGGAGCTGGAAAACTGTTTTTT.

The chain couples TRBV9 to TRBJ2-1; weak D call: TRBD2 (5 bases). The CDR3 is 15 amino acids. The germline CDR1 and CDR2 sequences are SGDLS and YYNGEE. The V and J ends lost 1 base and 8 bases respectively, with 16 bases between them. Here the CDR3 DNA reads TGTGCCAGCAGCGTACTAGAGTCCCCCGGGGATGAGCAGTTCTTC. Translation gives CASSVLESPGDEQFF.

The chain is built from TRBV18 and TRBJ2-7; D remains unclear. V dropped 4 bases and J dropped 6 bases, with 19 bases sitting between them. This CDR3 comprises 15 residues. CDR1 KGHSH and CDR2 LQKENI come from the germline V gene. The CDR3 sequence is CASSQQAGAFGEQYF. CDR3 sequence (DNA): TGTGCCAGCTCACAGCAAGCAGGTGCATTTGGCGAGCAGTACTTC.

This sequence joins TRBV12-5 and TRBJ2-3, with 8 bases lining up with TRBD1. This CDR3 is built from 15 residues. CDR1 is LGHNT and CDR2 is FRNRAP in the germline V gene. Trimming cost V 5 bases and J 1 base; bases outside gene matches: 5. CDR3 bases: TGTGCTAGTGGTCAGACAGGGGTCGGCACAGATACGCAGTATTTT. It encodes CASGQTGVGTDTQYF.

V usage is TRBV3-1 (or the pseudogene TRBV3-2) and J usage is TRBJ1-4, with D possibly being TRBD1 (6 bases). Per the germline V gene, CDR1 is LGHDT and CDR2 is YNNKEL (reference sequence). Trimming took off 7 bases at V and 4 bases at J, with 19 bases between the two ends. The CDR3 has 16 residues. DNA for the CDR3: TGTGCCAGCATCCCCCCTGGGGGCCCTCTTAATGAAAAACTGTTTTTT. Its translation: CASIPPGGPLNEKLFF.

This chain links TRBV5-1 with TRBJ1-1, with D possibly TRBD1 on 6 matching bases. This CDR3 is 14 amino acids long. Germline V gene data show CDR1 as SGHRS and CDR2 as YFSETQ. Trimming took off 6 bases at V and 4 bases at J, with 16 bases between the two ends. The DNA of the CDR3 is TGCGCCAGCACCGAACAGGGAGGGGGCACTGAAGCTTTCTTT. Amino acid sequence: CASTEQGGGTEAFF.

The chain uses TRBV19 and TRBJ2-2, with D tentatively TRBD1 (7 bases). Trimming took 3 bases from V and 2 from J, leaving 13 bases between them. CDR1 and CDR2 (germline): LNHDA, SQIVND (reference sequence). The CDR3 runs to 16 residues. This CDR3 is CASSIGQGGNTGELFF. As DNA, the CDR3 is TGTGCCAGTAGTATCGGGCAGGGGGGAAACACCGGGGAGCTGTTTTTT.

This clone was counted a single time. The chain combines TRBV6-5 with TRBJ1-2; possibly TRBD1 for D (5 bases). Germline CDR1 MNHEY, CDR2 SVGAGI. Trimming shortened V by 2 bases and J by 3 bases, and 7 bases separated the two germline ends. This CDR3 spans 13 amino acids. The CDR3 region has the DNA TGTGCCAGCAGTTACGGGGGGGACTATGGCTACACCTTC. Amino acids: CASSYGGDYGYTF.